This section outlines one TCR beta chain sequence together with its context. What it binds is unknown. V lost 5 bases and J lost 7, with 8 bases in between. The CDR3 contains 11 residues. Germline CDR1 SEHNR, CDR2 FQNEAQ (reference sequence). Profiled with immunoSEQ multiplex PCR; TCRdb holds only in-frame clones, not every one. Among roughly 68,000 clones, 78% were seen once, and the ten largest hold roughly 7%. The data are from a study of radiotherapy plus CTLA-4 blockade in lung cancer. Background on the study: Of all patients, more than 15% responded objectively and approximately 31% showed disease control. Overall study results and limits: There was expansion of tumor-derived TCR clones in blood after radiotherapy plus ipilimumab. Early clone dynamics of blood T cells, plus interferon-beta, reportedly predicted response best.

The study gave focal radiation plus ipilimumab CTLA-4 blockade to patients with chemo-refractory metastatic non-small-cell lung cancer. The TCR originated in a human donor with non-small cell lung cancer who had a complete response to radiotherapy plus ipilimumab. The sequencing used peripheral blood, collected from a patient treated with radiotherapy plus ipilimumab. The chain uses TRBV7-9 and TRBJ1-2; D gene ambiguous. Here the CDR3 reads CASSRASGYTF. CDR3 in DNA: TGTGCCAGCAGCCGAGCAAGTGGCTACACCTTC.